The 10 T cell receptor beta chains given below trace back to one sample, sequenced in a study of PD-L1 blockade in urothelial cancer (dated by TCRdb to 2015 to 2018). The protocol used for the library was the immunoSEQ multiplex PCR assay. TCRdb retrieved this table from immuneACCESS and kept in-frame rearrangements only. Not all clones are present; in checked studies, unresolved V genes account for under half, and no reason is known for the remainder. The sample table contains approximately 52,000 clones; only one count was recorded for less than 90% of them. Approximately 15% of the sample rests with the top ten. The intended sense of this specimen's time point label: pretreatment peripheral blood. This specimen consisted of PBMCs, obtained around atezolizumab (anti-PD-L1) treatment. The receptor set was obtained from a man aged 65 to 85 with urothelial cancer.

The chain has TRBV7-8 and TRBJ1-1, with 8 bases fitting TRBD1. The J segment lost 10 bases and the V segment lost 5 bases, leaving 15 bases of the junction unmatched. The CDR3 is 15 residues long. Germline lookup yields CDR1 SGHVS and CDR2 FQNEAQ. In DNA form, the CDR3 reads TGTGCCAGCAGCACTAGGGGGACAGGCAAAAACGGAGCTTTCTTT. Amino acids: CASSTRGTGKNGAFF.

This chain links TRBV12-1 with TRBJ2-7; TRBD1 was called by the table and not checked on the DNA. TRBV12-1 is tagged as a pseudogene. This CDR3 is 17 amino acids long. CDR3 loop: CASSTRPLTGYSYEQYF. The CDR3, as DNA: TGTGCCAGCAGCACCCGGCCCCTGACAGGGTACTCCTACGAGCAGTACTTC.

The genes are TRBV9 and TRBJ2-1; D possibly corresponds to TRBD2 (5 bases). Trimming pared 2 bases from V and 7 bases from J, leaving 19 bases between. CDR3 length: 16 amino acids. Germline CDR1 SGDLS, CDR2 YYNGEE. The DNA for the CDR3 is TGTGCCAGCAGCGTCTTGTCTTGGGGAGTAGGGAATGAGCAGTTCTTC. Translation gives CASSVLSWGVGNEQFF.

The V call is TRBV6-5, the J call TRBJ2-7, with D maybe TRBD1 (5 bases). The CDR3 has 14 residues. Trimming stripped 6 bases from V and 0 bases from J, with 12 bases between. Germline values: CDR1 MNHEY, CDR2 SVGAGI. CDR3 region: CASSKQDVSYEQYF. The DNA of the CDR3 is TGTGCCAGCAGCAAACAGGACGTCTCCTACGAGCAGTACTTC.

V and J are TRBV11-3 and TRBJ2-3; 7 positions match TRBD2. Germline CDR1 is SGHNT and CDR2 is YENEEA. With 1 base clipped from V and 14 bases from J, the junction kept 21 bases outside the gene matches. The CDR3 has 17 residues. CDR3 sequence: CASSLASERGKPRYAYF. The CDR3 DNA reads as TGTGCCAGCAGCTTAGCGAGCGAGCGGGGTAAGCCCAGATACGCGTATTTT. Full variable domain (remainder filled in from reference TRBV11-3 and TRBJ2-3): EAGVVQSPRYKIIEKKQPVAFWCNPISGHNTLYWYLQNLGQGPELLIRYENEEAVDDSQLPKDRFSAERLKGVDSTLKIQPAELGDSAVYLCASSLASERGKPRYAYFGPGTRLTVL.

This chain links TRBV7-9 with TRBJ2-3; 12 bases are a match to TRBD2. Looked up from germline, CDR1 is SEHNR and CDR2 is FQNEAQ (reference sequence). CDR3 length: 16 residues. V was clipped by 5 bases and J by 0 bases; unmatched bases: 3. Here the CDR3 DNA reads TGTGCCAGCAGCCCTGGGACTAGCGGGAGCACAGATACGCAGTATTTT. This translates into CASSPGTSGSTDTQYF.

The DNA of the CDR3 is TGTGCCAGCAGCTTATTTGACAGGAAAGCAACTGAAGCTTTCTTT. This encodes CASSLFDRKATEAFF. The V and J genes are TRBV7-9 and TRBJ1-1; the D gene is possibly TRBD1 (6 bases). This CDR3 comprises 15 residues. V shed 2 bases and J shed 5 bases, with 15 bases lying between them. The germline gives CDR1 SEHNR, CDR2 FQNEAQ (reference sequence).

This chain links TRBV30 with TRBJ1-1; D is unresolved. Germline CDR1 reads GTSNPN; CDR2 reads SVGIG (reference sequence). The V end lost 5 bases, the J end lost 8 bases, and 12 bases lay between the germline ends. This CDR3 is built from 11 residues. CDR3 in DNA: TGTGCCTGGGAACACCAGGTAGAAGCTTTCTTT. It is translated as CAWEHQVEAFF.

This CDR3 is CASSVGLAGLETQYF. CDR3 nucleotides: TGTGCCAGCAGCGTCGGACTAGCGGGTTTGGAGACCCAGTACTTC. This chain connects TRBV5-4 to TRBJ2-5, with TRBD2 identical over 11 bases. Germline-derived CDR1 and CDR2 are SGHNT and YYREEE (reference sequence). J was trimmed by 5 bases and V by 4 bases; bases with no gene match: 7. This CDR3 is 15 amino acids long.

Only a few counts were recorded for this clone. V is TRBV30 and J is TRBJ2-3; D is perhaps TRBD2 (7 bases). Trimming stripped 2 bases from V and 14 bases from J, with 17 bases between. CDR3 length: 12 residues. CDR1 is GTSNPN, CDR2 SVGIG, per germline (reference sequence). This CDR3 reads CAWSQRGGYAYF. Written as DNA, the CDR3 is TGTGCCTGGAGTCAAAGGGGGGGATACGCGTATTTT.